Following are 22 T cell receptor beta chains from one sample sequenced in a study of cytomegalovirus exposure and HLA in healthy donors. PCR primers comprised 60 Vbeta and 13 Jbeta primers. Generated by immunoSEQ multiplex PCR, the TCRdb table keeps only in-frame clones and is missing some. The repertoire holds fewer than 120,000 clones, 76% seen once, with roughly an eighth in the top ten. Sample: PBMCs. These receptors originate from a man between 25 and 39 years old in good health and CMV-seropositive.

The J gene is TRBJ2-1, the V gene TRBV10-3; 12 bases map to TRBD2. This CDR3 is built from 18 residues. The germline V gene encodes CDR1 ENHRY and CDR2 SYGVKD. Trimming removed 6 bases from V and 0 bases from J; junction bases left unmatched: 9. CDR3 amino acids: CAIRGTSGRPSSYNEQFF. In DNA, the CDR3 is TGTGCCATCAGGGGGACTAGCGGGCGTCCGAGCTCCTACAATGAGCAGTTCTTC.

The chain has TRBV2 and TRBJ1-4; D gene unclear. With 1 base removed from V and 7 bases from J, the gap between germline ends came to 13 bases. The CDR3 is made up of 15 amino acids. Germline CDR1 SNHLY, CDR2 FYNNEI. The CDR3 sequence is CASSEVASRGEKLFF. The DNA for the CDR3 is TGTGCCAGCAGTGAAGTAGCGTCTAGAGGTGAAAAACTGTTTTTT.

This clone occurred once. The chain employs TRBV30 and TRBJ1-2, with 7 bases that match TRBD1. V dropped 6 bases and J dropped 3; count of bases not matched to a gene: 4. The germline V gene has CDR1 GTSNPN and CDR2 SVGIG (reference sequence). The CDR3 loop spans 12 amino acids. CDR3 in DNA: TGTGCCTGTGCTACAGGGGACTATGGCTACACCTTC. Translation: CACATGDYGYTF.

The CDR3 DNA reads TGTGCCAGCAGCCACAGGGGCGGGGAGCTGTTTTTT. This encodes CASSHRGGELFF. The V call is TRBV11-2, the J call TRBJ2-2; 7 bases line up with TRBD1. Germline V gives CDR1 SGHAT, CDR2 FQNNGV. V dropped 5 bases and J dropped 7; count of bases not matched to a gene: 1. CDR3 length: 12 residues.

This chain uses TRBV4-1 with TRBJ2-1; no definite D call. This CDR3 is built from 13 residues. Trimming left V 4 bases short and J 3 bases short, with 7 bases between. Per the germline V gene, CDR1 is MGHRA and CDR2 is YSYEKL. The CDR3 is CASSLRGYNEQFF. The CDR3 DNA reads as TGCGCCAGCAGCCTCCGAGGCTACAATGAGCAGTTCTTC.

The V and J genes are TRBV6-1 and TRBJ1-1, with D unresolved. V dropped 1 base and J dropped 6 bases, with 12 bases sitting between them. Germline V CDR1 and CDR2: MNHNS, SASEGT. The CDR3 has 14 amino acids. CDR3 sequence reads: CASSEGFSGAEAFF. DNA for the CDR3: TGTGCCAGCAGTGAAGGGTTCTCCGGGGCTGAAGCTTTCTTT.

V usage is TRBV4-1 and J usage is TRBJ1-2; unclear D gene. The V gene's germline CDR1 is MGHRA and CDR2 YSYEKL. This CDR3 region has 16 residues. Trimming removed 1 base at V and 0 bases at J, with 12 bases between. The CDR3 region is CASSQVLHSSNYGYTF. The DNA for the CDR3 is TGCGCCAGCAGCCAAGTTCTTCACAGCTCTAACTATGGCTACACCTTC.

This chain uses TRBV6-1 with TRBJ1-1; D perhaps matches TRBD1 (6 bases). The CDR3 loop spans 15 amino acids. The V end was cut by 7 bases, the J end by 1 base, with 16 bases between. The V gene's germline CDR1 is MNHNS and CDR2 SASEGT. DNA for the CDR3: TGTGCCAGCACCCCCTGGGGGCGGAAGAACACTGAAGCTTTCTTT. Translation: CASTPWGRKNTEAFF.

The chain combines TRBV5-1 with TRBJ2-7; 9 bases agree with TRBD2. Germline lookup yields CDR1 SGHRS and CDR2 YFSETQ. The V gene end was trimmed by 4 bases and the J gene end by 2 bases; junction bases not matched to a gene: 10. This CDR3 contains 16 residues. CDR3 DNA sequence: TGCGCCAGCAGCGGGCGGGGGGGCTCAGGAGCCTACGAGCAGTACTTC. Protein sequence: CASSGRGGSGAYEQYF.

This clone was recorded only once. The rearrangement uses TRBV10-3 and TRBJ1-2, with a possible D match to TRBD1 (5 bases). Germline assignment: CDR1 ENHRY and CDR2 SYGVKD. V lost 2 bases and J lost 8, with 15 bases in between. The CDR3 sequence is 14 residues long. The CDR3 loop reads CAISEDSSRGGYTF. The CDR3 DNA reads TGTGCCATCAGTGAGGACAGCAGTAGGGGCGGCTACACCTTC.

The chain links TRBV4-3 to TRBJ2-5; no clear D gene. V lost 8 bases, J lost 4 bases, and 14 bases lay in between. This CDR3 region has 13 residues. Germline V lookup: CDR1 LGHNA, CDR2 YSLEER. CDR3 coding DNA: TGCGCCAGCGCGAGCTTACCCGGAGAGACCCAGTACTTC. As protein: CASASLPGETQYF.

This rearrangement joins TRBV4-1 to TRBJ1-2; 11 nucleotides line up with TRBD1. The CDR3 runs 18 residues. V was pared by 3 bases and J by 8 bases, with 17 bases of the junction left unmatched. Germline values: CDR1 MGHRA, CDR2 YSYEKL. This chain's CDR3 is CASSHNPGQGETHKGYTF. For the CDR3, the DNA is TGCGCCAGCAGCCATAACCCGGGACAGGGGGAAACCCACAAGGGCTACACCTTC.

V is TRBV29-1 and J is TRBJ2-3; 7 bases are shared with TRBD2. With 7 bases clipped from V and 0 bases from J, the junction kept 7 bases outside the gene matches. The CDR3 has 14 amino acids. Germline CDR1 reads SQVTM; CDR2 reads ANQGSEA. The CDR3 loop is CSASLGGSTDTQYF. In DNA form, the CDR3 reads TGCAGCGCCTCCCTGGGGGGGAGCACAGATACGCAGTATTTT.

With respect to this clone: This sample includes further DNA sequences coding for the same CDR3. The rearrangement uses TRBV6-5 and TRBJ1-2; no clear D gene. Trimming pared 0 bases from V and 3 bases from J, leaving 8 bases between. Germline V gives CDR1 MNHEY, CDR2 SVGAGI. This CDR3 spans 14 amino acids. CDR3: CASSYSGRDYGYTF. CDR3 DNA: TGTGCCAGCAGTTACTCGGGCAGAGACTATGGCTACACCTTC.

This chain connects TRBV28 to TRBJ2-1; possibly TRBD1 for D (6 bases). The CDR3 runs to 12 residues. In germline, CDR1 is MDHEN, CDR2 SYDVKM. V dropped 8 bases and J dropped 5 bases, with 10 bases sitting between them. The chain's CDR3 is CASHGQNNEQFF. CDR3 bases: TGTGCCAGCCACGGACAGAACAATGAGCAGTTCTTC.

This chain connects TRBV11-2 to TRBJ1-6; D is ambiguous. The CDR3 totals 14 residues. Germline-derived CDR1 and CDR2 are SGHAT and FQNNGV. Trimming pared 5 bases from V and 5 bases from J, leaving 10 bases between. CDR3 region: CASSPTLDNSPLHF. The CDR3 coding sequence is TGTGCCAGCAGCCCGACACTAGATAATTCACCCCTCCACTTT. Based on the CDR3 plus reference TRBV11-2 and TRBJ1-6, the full variable domain is EAGVAQSPRYKIIEKRQSVAFWCNPISGHATLYWYQQILGQGPKLLIQFQNNGVVDDSQLPKDRFSAERLKGVDSTLKIQPAKLEDSAVYLCASSPTLDNSPLHFGNGTRLTVT.

The V gene is TRBV7-2, the J gene TRBJ1-1; D gene uncertain. Looked up from germline, CDR1 is SGHTA and CDR2 is FQGNSA. The germline V and J ends were trimmed by 6 bases and 0 bases, with 11 bases remaining between them. The CDR3 runs to 14 residues. As DNA, the CDR3 is TGTGCCAGCAGAGGCAGCGGGCTGAACACTGAAGCTTTCTTT. Translation: CASRGSGLNTEAFF.

The CDR3 protein is CTSSQEGLAGADTQYF. Written as DNA, the CDR3 is TGCACCAGCAGCCAAGAAGGGCTAGCGGGGGCAGATACGCAGTATTTT. This chain links TRBV1 with TRBJ2-3; the table's D call, TRBD2, was not checked against the DNA. TRBV1 is assigned pseudogene status. CDR3 length: 16 amino acids.

The chain carries TRBV28 and TRBJ2-5; 8 bases agree with TRBD2. Germline CDR1 reads MDHEN; CDR2 reads SYDVKM. V was pared by 1 base and J by 2 bases, with 6 bases of the junction left unmatched. The CDR3 contains 16 residues. The CDR3 DNA sequence: TGTGCCAGCAGTTTATTGACGGGGGGGAGGCAAGAGACCCAGTACTTC. It yields the protein CASSLLTGGRQETQYF.

The chain employs TRBV9 and TRBJ1-1; D is possibly TRBD1 (5 bases). The V and J ends lost 4 bases and 6 bases respectively, with 13 bases between them. Germline CDR1 and CDR2: SGDLS and YYNGEE. The CDR3 spans 13 residues. DNA of the CDR3: TGTGCCAGCAGCTCCGGGGACTATGCTGAAGCTTTCTTT. Translated, it gives CASSSGDYAEAFF.

The chain joins TRBV7-9 to TRBJ2-7, with D tentatively TRBD1 (6 bases). Germline V CDR1 and CDR2: SEHNR, FQNEAQ (reference sequence). V was trimmed by 3 bases and J by 6 bases, leaving 15 bases between them. CDR3 size: 14 residues. DNA for the CDR3: TGTGCCAGCAGCTTCATAGGACAGCGACCCGAGCAGTACTTC. Translating gives CASSFIGQRPEQYF.

The chain couples TRBV18 to TRBJ2-5; D may be TRBD2 (6 bases). Deletions cut 4 bases from V and 3 bases from J, with 12 bases between. The length of the CDR3 is 14 residues. Germline CDR1 reads KGHSH; CDR2 reads LQKENI. CDR3 DNA sequence: TGTGCCAGCTCACAGGTTCGGAGGGAAGAGACCCAGTACTTC. This encodes CASSQVRREETQYF.